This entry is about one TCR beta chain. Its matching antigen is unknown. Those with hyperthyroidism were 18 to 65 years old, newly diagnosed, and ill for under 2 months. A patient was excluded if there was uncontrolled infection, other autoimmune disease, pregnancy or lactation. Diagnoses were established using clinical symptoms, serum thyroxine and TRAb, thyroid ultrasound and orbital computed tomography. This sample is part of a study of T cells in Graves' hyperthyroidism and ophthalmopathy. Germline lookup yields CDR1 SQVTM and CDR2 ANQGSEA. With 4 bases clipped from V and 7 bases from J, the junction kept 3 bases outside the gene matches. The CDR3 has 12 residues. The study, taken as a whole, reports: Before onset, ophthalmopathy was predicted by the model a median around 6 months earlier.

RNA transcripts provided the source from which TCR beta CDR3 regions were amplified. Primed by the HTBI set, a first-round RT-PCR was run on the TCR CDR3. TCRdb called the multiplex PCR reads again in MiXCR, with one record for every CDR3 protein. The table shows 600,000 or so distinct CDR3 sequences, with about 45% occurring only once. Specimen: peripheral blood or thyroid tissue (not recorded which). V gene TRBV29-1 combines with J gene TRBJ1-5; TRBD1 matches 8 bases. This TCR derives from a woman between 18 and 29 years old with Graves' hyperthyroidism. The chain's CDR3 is CSVVQGGQPQHF. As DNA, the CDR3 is TGCAGCGTTGTACAGGGGGGGCAGCCCCAGCATTTT. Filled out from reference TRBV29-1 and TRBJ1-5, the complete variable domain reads SAVISQKPSRDICQRGTSLTIQCQVDSQVTMMFWYRQQPGQSLTLIATANQGSEATYESGFVIDKFPISRPNLTFSTLTVSNMSPEDSSIYLCSVVQGGQPQHFGDGTRLSIL.